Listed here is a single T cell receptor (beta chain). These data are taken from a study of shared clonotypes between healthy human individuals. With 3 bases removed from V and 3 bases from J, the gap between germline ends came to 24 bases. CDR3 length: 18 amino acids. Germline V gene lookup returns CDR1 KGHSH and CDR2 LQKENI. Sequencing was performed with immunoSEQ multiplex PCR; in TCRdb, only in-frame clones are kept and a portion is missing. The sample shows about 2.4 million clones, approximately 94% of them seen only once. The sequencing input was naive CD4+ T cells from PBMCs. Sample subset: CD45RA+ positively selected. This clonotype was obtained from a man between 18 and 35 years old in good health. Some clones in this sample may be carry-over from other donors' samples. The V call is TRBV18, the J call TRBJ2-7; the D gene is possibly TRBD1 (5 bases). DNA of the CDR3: TGTGCCAGCTCACCGTCCTTACCCCGGTCTGACAGTCGCTACGAGCAGTACTTC. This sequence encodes CASSPSLPRSDSRYEQYF.